Each of the 14 T cell receptor beta chains below was sequenced from the same sample in a study of control samples from healthy donors and cancer patients. The protocol was immunoSEQ multiplex PCR, while the TCRdb copy is restricted to in-frame clones and leaves out a portion. There are about 90,000 clones in the sample; approximately 90% occur only once, and more than 3.5% lies in the top ten. Material: blood. These receptors all come from a woman between 18 and 30 years old in good health.

The CDR3 spells CASSLIGLDQNGYTF. The CDR3 nucleotides are TGTGCCAGCAGCTTAATTGGACTTGACCAAAATGGCTACACCTTC. The V gene is TRBV7-3, the J gene TRBJ1-2; no definite D call. Trimming left V 1 base short and J 6 bases short, with 15 bases between. This CDR3 spans 15 amino acids. Per germline, CDR1 SGHTA and CDR2 FQGTGA.

V gene TRBV5-1 combines with J gene TRBJ1-1; D might be TRBD1 (5 bases). The CDR3 runs to 15 residues. Per germline, CDR1 SGHRS and CDR2 YFSETQ. V was shortened by 4 bases and J by 1 base, with 14 bases between the two germline ends. The CDR3 is CASSAQQVSNTEAFF. In nucleotides, the CDR3 is TGCGCCAGCAGCGCACAACAGGTTTCGAACACTGAAGCTTTCTTT.

This clone was seen only a few times. This chain links TRBV6-2 or TRBV6-3 with TRBJ1-1; D is undetermined. Trimming shortened V by 0 bases and J by 5 bases, and 10 bases separated the two germline ends. The germline V gene encodes CDR1 MNHEY and CDR2 SVGEGT. This CDR3 is built from 14 residues. This CDR3 reads CASSYSPEQTEAFF. The CDR3 bases are TGTGCCAGCAGTTACTCCCCCGAGCAGACTGAAGCTTTCTTT.

The V call is TRBV15, the J call TRBJ1-3; 7 bases are a match to TRBD1. The CDR3 runs to 16 residues. The junction had 12 bases not matched to a gene; V was cut back by 0 bases and J by 10 bases. In germline, CDR1 is LNHNV, CDR2 YYDKDF (reference sequence). The DNA for the CDR3 is TGTGCCACCAGCAGAGAAAGTACAGGGGCGCGGGGGACCATATATTTT. Its translation is CATSRESTGARGTIYF.

V gene TRBV2 combines with J gene TRBJ1-1; 7 nucleotides line up with TRBD1. The CDR3 has 13 amino acids. CDR1 is SNHLY and CDR2 is FYNNEI in the germline V gene. J was trimmed by 6 bases and V by 8 bases; bases with no gene match: 9. In nucleotides, the CDR3 is TGTGCCAGCGGAAAAAGGGGGCGCCCTGAAGCTTTCTTT. The encoded protein is CASGKRGRPEAFF.

The chain carries TRBV5-1 and TRBJ2-2, with TRBD1 as a possible D gene (5 bases). CDR1 is SGHRS and CDR2 is YFSETQ in the germline V gene. Between the trimmed V and J ends, which lost 0 bases and 4 bases, there was a span of 13 bases. The CDR3 has 16 amino acids. In DNA, the CDR3 is TGCGCCAGCAGCTTGGACGGGCAGGGAAGCACCGGGGAGCTGTTTTTT. As protein: CASSLDGQGSTGELFF.

This clone appeared a single time. The chain joins TRBV7-8 to TRBJ2-1; D gene unclear. The germline V gene has CDR1 SGHVS and CDR2 FQNEAQ. The V end was cut by 10 bases, the J end by 6 bases, with 16 bases between. The CDR3 runs to 13 residues. CDR3 coding DNA: TGTGCCACCCGGTTGGGTGTCGCCAATGAGCAGTTCTTC. Amino acids: CATRLGVANEQFF.

CDR3: CASSQDNILAAYNEQFF. CDR3 DNA: TGTGCCAGCAGCCAAGATAATATACTAGCGGCGTACAATGAGCAGTTCTTC. The rearrangement uses TRBV14 and TRBJ2-1; 8 bases are shared with TRBD2. V shed 0 bases and J 4 bases; nucleotides not matched to a gene: 8. The V gene's germline CDR1 is SGHDN and CDR2 FVKESK. The CDR3 runs to 17 residues.

This clone came up once. This sequence joins TRBV11-2 and TRBJ1-1; 7 bases match TRBD1. Trimming took 5 bases from V and 3 from J; bases not matched to a gene: 6. This CDR3 has 14 amino acids. Germline V gives CDR1 SGHAT, CDR2 FQNNGV. CDR3 amino acids: CASSLGQIYTEAFF. The CDR3 DNA sequence: TGTGCCAGCAGCCTGGGACAGATTTACACTGAAGCTTTCTTT.

CDR3 sequence: CASSPTGANQPQHF. The CDR3 DNA reads as TGTGCCAGCAGCCCCACAGGGGCCAATCAGCCCCAGCATTTT. The V and J genes are TRBV4-2 and TRBJ1-5; 7 nucleotides match TRBD1. Germline values: CDR1 LGHNA, CDR2 YNFKEQ. The CDR3 totals 14 residues. V shed 4 bases, J shed 3 bases, and the junction held 3 bases outside the gene matches.

V usage is TRBV2 and J usage is TRBJ2-7; D not certain. The V gene's germline CDR1 is SNHLY and CDR2 FYNNEI. Trimming pared 10 bases from V and 3 bases from J, leaving 16 bases between. The CDR3 consists of 13 residues. This CDR3 is CATSPSLNYEQYF. The CDR3 bases are TGTGCCACTTCTCCTTCCCTCAACTACGAGCAGTACTTC.

A single count supports this clone. CDR3 sequence: CASSNKDTSYNSPLHF. The CDR3 region has the DNA TGTGCCAGCAGCAACAAGGACACCTCCTATAATTCACCCCTCCACTTT. This rearrangement joins TRBV9 to TRBJ1-6, with a possible D match to TRBD1 (5 bases). CDR3 size: 16 residues. V was pared by 4 bases and J by 0 bases, with 11 bases between. Germline CDR1 SGDLS, CDR2 YYNGEE.

The chain has TRBV5-1 and TRBJ2-6; D remains ambiguous. V lost 1 base and J 0 bases, leaving 5 bases between the germline ends. In germline, CDR1 is SGHRS, CDR2 YFSETQ. The CDR3 extends over 15 amino acids. CDR3 DNA: TGCGCCAGCAGCTTGAGGCGCTCTGGGGCCAACGTCCTGACTTTC. Amino acid sequence: CASSLRRSGANVLTF.

This chain uses TRBV6-1 with TRBJ2-7; 9 nucleotides line up with TRBD1. The trim removed 3 bases at V and 7 bases at J, leaving 19 bases unmatched. The V gene's germline CDR1 is MNHNS and CDR2 SASEGT. The CDR3 consists of 18 residues. The CDR3, as DNA: TGTGCCAGCAGTGACCCCCGGGACAGGGCATACACCGTCGGGGAGCAGTACTTC. It codes for CASSDPRDRAYTVGEQYF.